The rows below give T cell receptor beta chains drawn from one sample of a study of T cell repertoires in aging, cancer and after chemotherapy. TCRdb re-called the multiplex PCR reads through MiXCR, storing one row per CDR3 protein. The table has about 8,600 distinct CDR3 sequences, around 25% seen once. Specimen: blood. Receptors originate from a human donor with a blood cancer. CDR3s include the opening cysteine and the closing phenylalanine or tryptophan. A D gene is named only where the DNA matches it firmly. Only part of the rows carry a size: once, few, many, or a class if the clone is expanded.

>TRBV24-1|TRBJ2-1|NA|NA
TGTGCCACCAGTACCCTACCATCCTACAATGAGCAGTTCTTC
CATSTLPSYNEQFF
>TRBV5-4|TRBJ2-5|medium-sized|NA
TGTGCCAGCAGCCGCGAGGGGCCCCAGTACTTC
CASSREGPQYF
>TRBV15|TRBJ1-6|medium-sized|TRBD1
TGTGCCACCAGCAGAGATAGAGGGGGCAGTTCACCCCTCCACTTT
CATSRDRGGSSPLHF
>TRBV12-3/TRBV12-4|TRBJ2-7|NA|NA
TGTGCCAGCACCCTCGGGACGGCCCTCTACGAGCAGTACTTC
CASTLGTALYEQYF
>TRBV24-1|TRBJ1-3|few|NA
TGTGCCACCAGTGACCCCGGACGAACTGGAAACACCATATATTTT
CATSDPGRTGNTIYF
>TRBV19|TRBJ1-5|medium-sized|NA
TGTGCCAGCCTACAGACAGGCTTCAATCAGCCCCAGCATTTT
CASLQTGFNQPQHF
>TRBV7-9|TRBJ2-2|NA|TRBD1
TGTGCCAGCAGCCCCTCGGGACAGGGAAACACCGGGGAGCTGTTTTTT
CASSPSGQGNTGELFF
>TRBV24-1|TRBJ2-1|NA|TRBD2
TGTGCCACCAGTGATTTGCCCCCAGCGGGAGCGGGGTGCAATGAGCAGTTCTTC
CATSDLPPAGAGCNEQFF
>TRBV13|TRBJ1-1|NA|NA
TGCGCCAGCAGCTTGGCCCCGGATAACACTGAAGCTTTCTTT
CASSLAPDNTEAFF
>TRBV7-2|TRBJ1-5|NA|TRBD1
TGTGCCAGCAGCTGGGAACCGGGACAGAGCCCATGGCAGCCCCAGCATTTT
CASSWEPGQSPWQPQHF
>TRBV5-1|TRBJ1-3|NA|TRBD1
TGCGCCAGCAGCTTGGGACAGGGTACAAGCTCTGGAAACACCATATATTTT
CASSLGQGTSSGNTIYF
>TRBV24-1|TRBJ2-1|few|NA
TGTGCCACCAGTGATCCTAGCCGGGCTAATGAGCAGTTCTTC
CATSDPSRANEQFF
>TRBV5-1|TRBJ2-3|few|TRBD2
TGCGCCAGCCGACCCCGACCGACTAGCGGGGGGAGCACAGATACGCAGTATTTT
CASRPRPTSGGSTDTQYF
>TRBV28|TRBJ2-1|NA|TRBD2
TGTGCCAGCATCGGTAGCGGGATGCATGAGCAGTTCTTC
CASIGSGMHEQFF
>TRBV7-9|TRBJ1-4|NA|NA
TGTGCCAGCAGTCAAAGGGAGACTGAGGGCACGGAAAAACTGTTTTTT
CASSQRETEGTEKLFF
>TRBV5-6|TRBJ1-5|NA|TRBD1
TGTGCCAGCTGGGACAGGGGAACGAATCAGCCCCAGCATTTT
CASWDRGTNQPQHF
>TRBV19|TRBJ2-7|many|NA
TGTGCCAGTAGTCACGGGAACCTCTACGAGCAGTACTTC
CASSHGNLYEQYF
>TRBV6-1|TRBJ1-5|many|NA
TGTGCCAGCAGCCTCCACGGTGGACAGCCCCAGCATTTT
CASSLHGGQPQHF